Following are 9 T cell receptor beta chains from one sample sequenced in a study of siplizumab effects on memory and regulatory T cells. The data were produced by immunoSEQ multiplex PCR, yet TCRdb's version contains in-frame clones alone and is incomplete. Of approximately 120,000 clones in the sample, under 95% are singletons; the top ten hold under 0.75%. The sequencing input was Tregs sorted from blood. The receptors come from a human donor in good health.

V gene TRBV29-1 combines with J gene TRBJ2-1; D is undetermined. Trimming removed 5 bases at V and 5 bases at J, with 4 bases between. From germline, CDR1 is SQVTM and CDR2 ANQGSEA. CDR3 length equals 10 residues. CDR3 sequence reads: CSVRDNEQFF. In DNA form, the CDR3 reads TGCAGCGTTAGGGACAATGAGCAGTTCTTC.

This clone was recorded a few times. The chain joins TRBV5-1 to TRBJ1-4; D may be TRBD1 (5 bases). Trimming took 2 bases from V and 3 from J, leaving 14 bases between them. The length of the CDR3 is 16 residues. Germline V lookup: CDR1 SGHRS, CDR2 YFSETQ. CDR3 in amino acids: CASSLGSGAANEKLFF. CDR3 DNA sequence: TGCGCCAGCAGCTTAGGGAGTGGGGCAGCTAATGAAAAACTGTTTTTT. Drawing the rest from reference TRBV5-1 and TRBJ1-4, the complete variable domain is KAGVTQTPRYLIKTRGQQVTLSCSPISGHRSVSWYQQTPGQGLQFLFEYFSETQRNKGNFPGRFSGRQFSNSRSEMNVSTLELGDSALYLCASSLGSGAANEKLFFGSGTQLSVL.

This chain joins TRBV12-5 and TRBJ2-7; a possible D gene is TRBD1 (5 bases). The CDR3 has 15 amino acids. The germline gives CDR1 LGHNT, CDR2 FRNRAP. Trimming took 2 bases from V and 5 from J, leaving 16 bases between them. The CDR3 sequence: CASGLSTAGFHEQYF. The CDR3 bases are TGTGCTAGTGGTTTGTCGACAGCCGGTTTTCACGAGCAGTACTTC.

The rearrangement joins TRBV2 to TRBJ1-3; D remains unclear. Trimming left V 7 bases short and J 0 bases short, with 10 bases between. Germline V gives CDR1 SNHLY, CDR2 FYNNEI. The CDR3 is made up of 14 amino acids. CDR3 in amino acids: CASTKGVSGNTIYF. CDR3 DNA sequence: TGTGCCAGCACAAAAGGTGTCTCTGGAAACACCATATATTTT.

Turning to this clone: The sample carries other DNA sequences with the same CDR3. CDR3: CASSTGGGYTF. Written as DNA, the CDR3 is TGTGCCAGCAGCACTGGGGGTGGCTACACCTTC. V usage is TRBV6-5 and J usage is TRBJ1-2; perhaps TRBD1 as D (5 bases). The CDR3 has 11 amino acids. V gave up 6 bases and J gave up 7 bases, with 9 bases separating them. Germline values: CDR1 MNHEY, CDR2 SVGAGI.

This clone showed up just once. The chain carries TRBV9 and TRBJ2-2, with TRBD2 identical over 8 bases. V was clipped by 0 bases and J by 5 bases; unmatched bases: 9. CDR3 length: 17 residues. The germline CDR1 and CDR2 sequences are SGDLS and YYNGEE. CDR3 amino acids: CASSVAGGPIGTGELFF. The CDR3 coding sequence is TGTGCCAGCAGCGTAGCGGGAGGGCCTATTGGGACCGGGGAGCTGTTTTTT.

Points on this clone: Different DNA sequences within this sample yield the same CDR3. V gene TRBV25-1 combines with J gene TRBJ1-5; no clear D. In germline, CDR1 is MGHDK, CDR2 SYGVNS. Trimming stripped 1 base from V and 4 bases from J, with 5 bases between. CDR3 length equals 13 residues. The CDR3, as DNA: TGTGCCAGCAGTGAATGGGGAAATCAGCCCCAGCATTTT. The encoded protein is CASSEWGNQPQHF.

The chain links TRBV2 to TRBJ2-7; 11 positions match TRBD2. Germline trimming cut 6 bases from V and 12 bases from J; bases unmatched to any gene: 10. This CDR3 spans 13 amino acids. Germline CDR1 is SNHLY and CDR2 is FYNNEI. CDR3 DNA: TGTGCCAGCAGAAGCCCCGGGACTAGCGGTCCGTACTTC. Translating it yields CASRSPGTSGPYF.

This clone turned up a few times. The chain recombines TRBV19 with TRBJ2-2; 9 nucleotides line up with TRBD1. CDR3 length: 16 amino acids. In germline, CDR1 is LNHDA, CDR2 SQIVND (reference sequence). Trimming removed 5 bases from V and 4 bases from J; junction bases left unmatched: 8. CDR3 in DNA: TGTGCCAGTAGTCTGGGGACAGGGATTGGCACCGGGGAGCTGTTTTTT. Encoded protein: CASSLGTGIGTGELFF.